Below, 32 T cell receptor beta chains from the same sample are listed, as sequenced in a study of CD8 T cells in ankylosing spondylitis. MiXCR, applied by TCRdb to the 5' RACE reads, yields one record per CDR3 protein. The profile covers around 300,000 distinct CDR3 sequences, with under 15% appearing a single time and about 1% taken by the ten largest. Specimen: blood, either unsorted or a sorted T cell fraction (not recorded which). The receptors were sampled from a male donor with ankylosing spondylitis or in good health (not recorded which).

The chain couples TRBV20-1 to TRBJ2-7; no definite D call. The germline V gene has CDR1 DFQATT and CDR2 SNEGSKA (reference sequence). The V end was cut by 1 base, the J end by 0 bases, with 10 bases between. This CDR3 is 14 amino acids long. The CDR3 sequence is CSARGTAHSYEQYF. In nucleotides, the CDR3 is TGCAGTGCTAGAGGGACGGCGCACTCCTACGAGCAGTACTTC.

In this sample, this clonotype turned up a few times. The CDR3 sequence: CASGLATPDLSPLHF. Here the CDR3 DNA reads TGTGCTAGTGGTTTGGCGACTCCGGACCTATCTCCCCTCCACTTT. V gene TRBV12-5 combines with J gene TRBJ1-6; D gene ambiguous. CDR3 size: 15 residues. Germline V gene data show CDR1 as LGHNT and CDR2 as FRNRAP. The V end lost 1 base, the J end lost 13 bases, and 17 bases lay between the germline ends.

This clonotype was found a few times. The rearrangement uses TRBV9 and TRBJ1-2; unclear D gene. The V end lost 2 bases, the J end lost 4 bases, and 9 bases lay between the germline ends. This CDR3 is 13 amino acids long. Germline CDR1 reads SGDLS; CDR2 reads YYNGEE. Here the CDR3 DNA reads TGTGCCAGCAGCGTTGGAGGGCCCTATGGCTACACCTTC. Translation gives CASSVGGPYGYTF.

The rearrangement links TRBV20-1 to TRBJ2-3, with a weak D call TRBD2 (5 bases). Trimming stripped 5 bases from V and 2 bases from J, with 14 bases between. The germline gives CDR1 DFQATT, CDR2 SNEGSKA (reference sequence). CDR3 length equals 14 residues. The CDR3 nucleotides read TGCAGTGCTCGGCCCCCCCGGGACACAGATACGCAGTATTTT. Its protein is CSARPPRDTDTQYF.

This clonotype was seen ten or more times. This rearrangement joins TRBV6-5 to TRBJ1-2, with D possibly matching TRBD1 (5 bases). This CDR3 region has 11 residues. V was shortened by 4 bases and J by 11 bases, with 11 bases between the two germline ends. The V gene's germline CDR1 is MNHEY and CDR2 SVGAGI. DNA of the CDR3: TGTGCCAGCAGTTCGGGACTAGTTTACACCTTC. Translating it yields CASSSGLVYTF.

The chain is built from TRBV20-1 and TRBJ1-6; 7 nucleotides align to TRBD1. CDR3 length: 13 amino acids. CDR1 is DFQATT and CDR2 is SNEGSKA in the germline V gene (reference sequence). Trimming removed 6 bases from V and 10 bases from J; junction bases left unmatched: 9. CDR3 amino acids: CSARDSLLSPLHF. The CDR3 nucleotides read TGCAGTGCCAGGGACAGCCTTTTATCACCCCTCCACTTT.

This clonotype was seen at least ten times. This chain connects TRBV5-1 to TRBJ2-1, with D unresolved. The CDR3 consists of 12 residues. Germline V gene data show CDR1 as SGHRS and CDR2 as YFSETQ. V lost 0 bases to trimming and J lost 10 bases, with 8 bases between them. CDR3 sequence: CASSLVGTEQFF. Here the CDR3 DNA reads TGCGCCAGCAGCTTGGTAGGCACAGAGCAGTTCTTC.

The chain links TRBV12-3 or TRBV12-4 to TRBJ2-2; no clear D. V lost 5 bases and J 7 bases, leaving 8 bases between the germline ends. The CDR3 sequence is 12 residues long. CDR3 in DNA: TGTGCCAGCAGTGGATCCCTCGGGGAGCTGTTTTTT. The encoded protein is CASSGSLGELFF.

The chain links TRBV4-1 to TRBJ2-1; no firm D call. V lost 1 base, J lost 11 bases, and 15 bases lay in between. This CDR3 has 14 amino acids. Per germline, CDR1 MGHRA and CDR2 YSYEKL. The CDR3, as DNA: TGCGCCAGCAGCCAAGGAGAAAAGTCCTTTCAGCAGTTCTTC. Its protein product is CASSQGEKSFQQFF.

This clonotype came up many times. The gene calls are TRBV25-1 and TRBJ1-4, with D tentatively TRBD1 (6 bases). Germline lookup yields CDR1 MGHDK and CDR2 SYGVNS. Trimming shortened V by 4 bases and J by 8 bases, and 17 bases separated the two germline ends. This CDR3 region has 15 residues. The CDR3 loop is CASSGLGTREEKLFF. In DNA form, the CDR3 reads TGTGCCAGCAGTGGACTCGGGACAAGGGAAGAAAAACTGTTTTTT.

This clonotype has a handful of counts. The V call is TRBV9, the J call TRBJ1-2, with D unresolved. CDR1 and CDR2 (germline): SGDLS, YYNGEE. Trimming cost V 0 bases and J 8 bases, with 11 bases left between them. This CDR3 comprises 13 residues. The CDR3 here is CASSVVTGSGYTF. The CDR3 bases are TGTGCCAGCAGCGTAGTAACCGGGTCCGGCTACACCTTC.

This clonotype was seen only a few times. The rearrangement links TRBV7-6 to TRBJ2-1, with TRBD1 matching 8 bases. Germline V gives CDR1 SGHVS, CDR2 FNYEAQ. This CDR3 has 12 amino acids. The ends lost 6 bases at V and 16 bases at J; junction bases unmatched: 11. This CDR3 reads CASSPAGGAEFF. The CDR3 coding sequence is TGTGCCAGCAGTCCCGCAGGGGGCGCGGAATTCTTC.

The table lists this clonotype with a few counts. V and J are TRBV5-1 and TRBJ2-1; D is undetermined. Between the trimmed V and J ends, which lost 0 bases and 7 bases, there was a span of 8 bases. The CDR3 covers 13 residues. Germline values: CDR1 SGHRS, CDR2 YFSETQ. The CDR3 spells CASSLEVGNEQFF. CDR3 bases: TGCGCCAGCAGCTTGGAGGTAGGGAATGAGCAGTTCTTC.

This clonotype occurred many times. CDR3 region: CASSTGGHNTGELFF. CDR3 coding DNA: TGTGCCAGCAGCACAGGGGGACACAACACCGGGGAGCTGTTTTTT. The J gene is TRBJ2-2, the V gene TRBV9; TRBD1 agrees at 8 bases. CDR1 SGDLS and CDR2 YYNGEE come from the germline V gene. V was pared by 4 bases and J by 2 bases, with 4 bases of the junction left unmatched. This CDR3 has 15 residues.

For this clonotype: At one end, the junction sequence differs from germline, possibly due to a read error. The chain carries TRBV3-1 and TRBJ2-4, with D unresolved. This CDR3 is built from 12 residues. Germline lookup yields CDR1 LGHDT and CDR2 YNNKEL (reference sequence). This CDR3 is CASSQAQNIQYF. The CDR3 coding sequence is TGTGCCAGCAGCCAAGCCCAAAACATTCAGTACTTC.

This clonotype was seen many times. V gene TRBV3-1 combines with J gene TRBJ2-1; TRBD2 might be the D (6 bases). CDR3 length: 13 residues. The germline CDR1 and CDR2 sequences are LGHDT and YNNKEL (reference sequence). Trimming cost V 6 bases and J 9 bases, with 15 bases left between them. CDR3 in amino acids: CASSQLEEGEQFF. The CDR3 region has the DNA TGTGCCAGCAGTCAACTCGAGGAGGGTGAGCAGTTCTTC.

The CDR3 loop is CSASWGGDSYEQYF. The DNA for the CDR3 is TGCAGTGCTAGTTGGGGGGGGGACTCCTACGAGCAGTACTTC. V is TRBV20-1 and J is TRBJ2-7, with 7 bases lining up with TRBD2. From germline, CDR1 is DFQATT and CDR2 SNEGSKA (reference sequence). This CDR3 comprises 14 residues. The V segment lost 3 bases and the J segment 0 bases; nucleotides outside the gene matches: 5.

A few counts support this clonotype. The chain has TRBV10-3 and TRBJ1-1; D gene uncertain. Germline V gene lookup returns CDR1 ENHRY and CDR2 SYGVKD. V was trimmed by 8 bases and J by 3 bases, leaving 16 bases between them. This CDR3 is 14 amino acids long. The CDR3 DNA sequence: TGTGCCATCTACCCGGGAGGGAGTCACACTGAAGCTTTCTTT. Translation gives CAIYPGGSHTEAFF.

DNA for the CDR3: TGTGCCAGCAGTTACGCCGGAGGAGGGCTCCTCGATACGCAGTATTTT. Protein product: CASSYAGGGLLDTQYF. This chain connects TRBV12-3 or TRBV12-4 to TRBJ2-3; possible D gene TRBD2, 6 bases. V was clipped by 4 bases and J by 6 bases, with 20 bases between them. The CDR3 has 16 residues.

The rearrangement joins TRBV5-4 to TRBJ2-3; 9 bases align to TRBD2. The CDR3 spans 16 residues. Germline V gene data show CDR1 as SGHNT and CDR2 as YYREEE (reference sequence). V lost 4 bases and J lost 0; bases outside the gene matches: 6. This CDR3 reads CASSGGTSPSTDTQYF. The DNA for the CDR3 is TGTGCCAGCAGCGGGGGGACTAGCCCTAGCACAGATACGCAGTATTTT.

V usage is TRBV11-2 and J usage is TRBJ2-1, with D uncertain. CDR3 size: 12 residues. The V gene lost 4 bases and the J gene lost 10 bases, with 11 bases spanning the gap. CDR1 is SGHAT and CDR2 is FQNNGV in the germline V gene. DNA of the CDR3: TGTGCCAGCAGCTCCTTAGGAGTCGAGCAGTTCTTC. Residues: CASSSLGVEQFF.

The rearrangement links TRBV12-3 or TRBV12-4 to TRBJ1-1, with a possible D match to TRBD1 (5 bases). This CDR3 has 17 residues. V shed 4 bases and J shed 1 base, with 19 bases lying between them. CDR3 nucleotides: TGTGCCAGCAGTTCCCGAGCCCAGGGACGTCCGAACACTGAAGCTTTCTTT. This sequence encodes CASSSRAQGRPNTEAFF.

In this sample, this clonotype turned up a few times. This chain links TRBV4-2 with TRBJ1-4, with TRBD1 matching over 9 bases. CDR1 and CDR2 from the germline V gene are LGHNA and YNFKEQ. The length of the CDR3 is 15 residues. The trim removed 3 bases at V and 6 bases at J, leaving 5 bases unmatched. The CDR3 loop reads CASSHDRQGDEKLFF. CDR3 sequence (DNA): TGTGCCAGCAGCCATGACCGACAGGGGGATGAAAAACTGTTTTTT.

This clonotype has only a few counts. This chain links TRBV20-1 with TRBJ2-3; 9 bases are a match to TRBD2. The CDR3 spans 15 residues. Per the germline V gene, CDR1 is DFQATT and CDR2 is SNEGSKA (reference sequence). V lost 3 bases to trimming and J lost 5 bases; unmatched junction nucleotides: 9. The CDR3, as DNA: TGCAGTGCTAGTGTTAGCGGGAGTGAAGGAGATACGCAGTATTTT. This encodes CSASVSGSEGDTQYF.

In this sample, this clonotype turned up many times. This chain connects TRBV6-5 to TRBJ2-2; 7 nucleotides match TRBD1. The CDR3 loop spans 15 amino acids. The germline V gene has CDR1 MNHEY and CDR2 SVGAGI. Trimming at V came to 2 bases and at J to 2 bases, leaving 2 bases not matched to a gene. Written as DNA, the CDR3 is TGTGCCAGCAGTTACGGGACAGTTAACACCGGGGAGCTGTTTTTT. This codes for CASSYGTVNTGELFF.

This clonotype was seen repeatedly, ten times or more. V and J are TRBV7-2 and TRBJ1-5; no clear D gene. This CDR3 has 13 residues. Looked up from germline, CDR1 is SGHTA and CDR2 is FQGNSA. V was cut by 3 bases and J by 3 bases, with 6 bases left in between. CDR3 region: CASSLVDNQPQHF. In DNA, the CDR3 is TGTGCCAGCAGCTTGGTTGACAATCAGCCCCAGCATTTT.

This clonotype was detected only a few times. This CDR3 is CASSLNSETQYF. CDR3 bases: TGCGCCAGCAGCCTAAACTCCGAGACCCAGTACTTC. The chain couples TRBV5-1 to TRBJ2-5; D remains unclear. The V and J ends lost 4 bases and 5 bases respectively, with 9 bases between them. CDR1 SGHRS and CDR2 YFSETQ come from the germline V gene. The CDR3 sequence is 12 residues long.

This clonotype occurred once. V and J are TRBV6-5 and TRBJ2-7, with no clear D. The V end was cut by 8 bases, the J end by 0 bases, with 8 bases between. CDR3 length: 12 amino acids. Germline-derived CDR1 and CDR2 are MNHEY and SVGAGI. CDR3 sequence: CASSTPSYEQYF. CDR3 coding DNA: TGTGCCAGCTCTACACCCTCCTACGAGCAGTACTTC.

A few counts support this clonotype. The rearrangement links TRBV12-3 or TRBV12-4 to TRBJ2-5, with 10 bases lining up with TRBD2. The V and J ends lost 8 bases and 7 bases, in that order; junction bases with no gene match: 13. The CDR3 sequence is 15 residues long. CDR3 in amino acids: CASGPGTSAEGTQYF. The DNA for the CDR3 is TGTGCCAGCGGGCCGGGGACTAGCGCCGAAGGGACCCAGTACTTC.

This clonotype has just a few counts. This chain uses TRBV9 with TRBJ1-1, with a tentative D call TRBD1 (5 bases). Trimming pared 0 bases from V and 4 bases from J, leaving 13 bases between. Germline V gene sequence: CDR1 SGDLS, CDR2 YYNGEE. This CDR3 has 15 residues. The CDR3 nucleotides read TGTGCCAGCAGCGTAGGATCCGGGGGTTTCACTGAAGCTTTCTTT. Protein: CASSVGSGGFTEAFF.

This clonotype was counted only a few times. The chain carries TRBV27 and TRBJ2-7; 9 bases are a match to TRBD2. The germline CDR1 and CDR2 sequences are MNHEY and SMNVEV (reference sequence). J was trimmed by 5 bases and V by 2 bases; bases with no gene match: 16. This CDR3 has 18 residues. CDR3 DNA sequence: TGTGCCAGCAGTTTACGCGCGGGGGGGCCAGTAGTTTCGGACGAGCAGTACTTC. This codes for CASSLRAGGPVVSDEQYF.

For the CDR3, the DNA is TGTGCCACCAAACCACCAGGGCGGTCCTACAATGAGCAGTTCTTC. This gives the protein CATKPPGRSYNEQFF. This chain links TRBV6-1 with TRBJ2-1; D is perhaps TRBD1 (5 bases). The CDR3 has 15 residues. Germline V gene sequence: CDR1 MNHNS, CDR2 SASEGT. With 10 bases removed from V and 1 base from J, the gap between germline ends came to 17 bases.